This is a list of T cell receptor beta chains from one sample in a study of blood T cells in healthy people across ages. TCRdb reanalysed the 5' RACE reads using MiXCR and keeps one entry per CDR3 protein. In the table there are about a million distinct CDR3 sequences, roughly 51% of which are singletons. The sequencing sample was made of blood. The receptors stem from an older woman in good health. CDR3s leave out the opening cysteine and the closing phenylalanine or tryptophan.

j_gene: TRBJ2-3
v_gene: TRBV28
CDR3aa: ASWPGYTDTQY

j_gene: TRBJ1-1
v_gene: TRBV10-3
CDR3aa: AIYVGLNTEAF

j_gene: TRBJ1-1
v_gene: TRBV7-2
CDR3aa: ASSLGWGRVNTEAF

j_gene: TRBJ2-3
v_gene: TRBV7-6
CDR3aa: ASSGSGVDTQY

j_gene: TRBJ2-7
v_gene: TRBV29-1
CDR3aa: SVFGGSTYEQY

j_gene: TRBJ2-4
v_gene: TRBV20-1
CDR3aa: SAFDRGWRAKNIQY

j_gene: TRBJ2-7
v_gene: TRBV4-2
CDR3aa: ASSQSRDDLREQY

j_gene: TRBJ2-3
v_gene: TRBV19
CDR3aa: ASKGLADTDTQY

j_gene: TRBJ1-6
v_gene: TRBV20-1
CDR3aa: SARVTSSYNSPLH

j_gene: TRBJ1-1
v_gene: TRBV5-8
CDR3aa: ASSYSGQGVMNTEAF

j_gene: TRBJ2-5
v_gene: TRBV7-2
CDR3aa: ASSYGQGETQY